These T cell receptor beta chains were read from a single sample in a study of OX40 agonist ivuxolimab in advanced cancers. TCRdb keeps only in-frame clones here, not all; method: immunoSEQ multiplex PCR. The sample holds around 50,000 clones, nearly 90% seen once. Source: CD4+ or CD8+ T cells sorted from blood, taken in a trial of the OX40 agonist ivuxolimab. The receptor set was obtained from an adult with an advanced solid tumor such as melanoma, head and neck, liver or kidney cancer. The CDR3 runs from the conserved cysteine through the conserved F or W. D genes are given only for firm matches. The size of a clone is reported for some rows only, either as once, few or many, or as a class for expanded clones.

abundance: few; v_gene: TRBV28; j_gene: TRBJ2-7; d_gene: TRBD2; CDR3aa: CASSPGLAGVSYEQYF; CDR3nt: TGTGCCAGCAGTCCCGGACTAGCAGGCGTCTCCTACGAGCAGTACTTC
abundance: .; v_gene: TRBV29-1; j_gene: TRBJ2-1; d_gene: .; CDR3aa: CSVEWGAEQFF; CDR3nt: TGCAGCGTTGAATGGGGGGCCGAGCAGTTCTTC
abundance: .; v_gene: TRBV6-1; j_gene: TRBJ1-5; d_gene: TRBD1; CDR3aa: CASSEAHWGQGNQPQHF; CDR3nt: TGTGCCAGCAGTGAAGCGCATTGGGGACAGGGTAACCAGCCCCAGCATTTT
abundance: .; v_gene: TRBV29-1; j_gene: TRBJ1-1; d_gene: .; CDR3aa: CSVLTGAEAFF; CDR3nt: TGCAGCGTTCTGACAGGCGCTGAAGCTTTCTTT
abundance: .; v_gene: TRBV14; j_gene: TRBJ1-3; d_gene: TRBD1; CDR3aa: CASSQDRQGPRNTIYF; CDR3nt: TGTGCCAGCAGCCAAGATCGACAGGGTCCCCGAAACACCATATATTTT
abundance: .; v_gene: TRBV6-4; j_gene: TRBJ2-5; d_gene: .; CDR3aa: CASSRTAKETQYF; CDR3nt: TGTGCCAGCAGTCGGACAGCGAAAGAGACCCAGTACTTC
abundance: .; v_gene: TRBV23-1; j_gene: TRBJ1-1; d_gene: TRBD1; CDR3aa: CASSPRDRKAFF; CDR3nt: TGCGCCAGCAGTCCCCGGGACAGAAAAGCTTTCTTT
abundance: few; v_gene: TRBV6-1; j_gene: TRBJ2-7; d_gene: .; CDR3aa: CASSEAPEVPYEQYF; CDR3nt: TGTGCCAGCAGTGAAGCCCCGGAAGTCCCCTACGAGCAGTACTTC
abundance: .; v_gene: TRBV6-1; j_gene: TRBJ2-5; d_gene: TRBD2; CDR3aa: CASSESSGRPFQETQYF; CDR3nt: TGTGCCAGCAGTGAATCTAGCGGGAGGCCTTTTCAAGAGACCCAGTACTTC
abundance: .; v_gene: TRBV27; j_gene: TRBJ2-5; d_gene: .; CDR3aa: CASGKETQYF; CDR3nt: TGTGCCAGCGGGAAAGAGACCCAGTACTTC
abundance: .; v_gene: TRBV29-1; j_gene: TRBJ2-7; d_gene: .; CDR3aa: CSVEMASEGTYEQYF; CDR3nt: TGCAGCGTTGAAATGGCTAGCGAAGGAACCTACGAGCAGTACTTC
abundance: .; v_gene: TRBV27; j_gene: TRBJ2-1; d_gene: .; CDR3aa: CASSFLGNEQFF; CDR3nt: TGTGCCAGCAGTTTCCTTGGAAATGAGCAGTTCTTC
abundance: many; v_gene: TRBV27; j_gene: TRBJ1-2; d_gene: .; CDR3aa: CASRAGDGYTF; CDR3nt: TGTGCCAGCAGGGCGGGCGATGGCTACACCTTC
abundance: .; v_gene: TRBV6-5; j_gene: TRBJ2-6; d_gene: TRBD2; CDR3aa: CASSYTSGSGANVLTF; CDR3nt: TGTGCCAGCAGTTACACTAGCGGGAGTGGGGCCAACGTCCTGACTTTC
abundance: .; v_gene: TRBV6-5; j_gene: TRBJ1-1; d_gene: .; CDR3aa: CASRIRENTEAFF; CDR3nt: TGTGCCAGCCGGATTAGGGAGAACACTGAAGCTTTCTTT
abundance: once; v_gene: TRBV9; j_gene: TRBJ2-1; d_gene: .; CDR3aa: CASSASGTYNEQFF; CDR3nt: TGTGCCAGCAGCGCGTCGGGGACCTACAATGAGCAGTTCTTC
abundance: .; v_gene: TRBV10-3; j_gene: TRBJ2-3; d_gene: .; CDR3aa: CAISESLRGTTDTQYF; CDR3nt: TGTGCCATCAGTGAGTCGCTTCGTGGGACCACAGATACGCAGTATTTT
abundance: .; v_gene: TRBV18; j_gene: TRBJ1-1; d_gene: TRBD1; CDR3aa: CASGGGTEAFF; CDR3nt: TGTGCTTCAGGGGGCGGGACTGAAGCTTTCTTT
abundance: few; v_gene: TRBV7-8; j_gene: TRBJ1-3; d_gene: .; CDR3aa: CATRSGNTIYF; CDR3nt: TGTGCCACCAGATCAGGAAACACCATATATTTT
abundance: .; v_gene: TRBV19; j_gene: TRBJ1-2; d_gene: .; CDR3aa: CASSIPGNYGYTF; CDR3nt: TGTGCCAGTAGTATACCAGGGAACTATGGCTACACCTTC
abundance: .; v_gene: TRBV7-9; j_gene: TRBJ2-5; d_gene: .; CDR3aa: CASSLPRAGETQYF; CDR3nt: TGTGCCAGCAGCCTTCCGAGAGCGGGAGAGACCCAGTACTTC
abundance: .; v_gene: TRBV6-5; j_gene: TRBJ2-7; d_gene: .; CDR3aa: CASRTLSSYEQYF; CDR3nt: TGTGCCAGCAGAACTCTTAGCTCCTACGAGCAGTACTTC